The rows below give T cell receptor beta chains drawn from one sample of a study of regulatory T cells in long-lasting Graves disease. Using its own MiXCR run on the multiplex PCR reads, TCRdb lists one record per CDR3 protein. The sample carries hundreds of thousands of distinct CDR3 sequences, roughly a sixth recorded once. The same data also contributed to another study, on T cells in Graves' hyperthyroidism and ophthalmopathy.

This sample comprised peripheral blood mononuclear cells (PBMCs), obtained at new diagnosis, from a patient treated with antithyroid drugs. Receptors originate from a man between 35 and 55 years old with Graves disease. CDR3s include the opening cysteine and the closing phenylalanine or tryptophan. A D gene is named only where the DNA matches it firmly.

>TRBV9|TRBJ1-3|NA
CASSVGYGNTIYF
>TRBV6-1|TRBJ1-1|NA
CASRLTGNVNTEAFF
>TRBV5-1|TRBJ2-1|NA
CASSLGDNNEQFF
>TRBV30|TRBJ1-1|NA
CAWSVEGGGGGNTEAFF
>TRBV28|TRBJ2-7|TRBD2
CASSPVSGGNLKYF
>TRBV5-8|TRBJ1-2|NA
CASSLYDKDLYGYTF
>TRBV19|TRBJ1-1|TRBD1
CASSFGGGGAEAFF
>TRBV30|TRBJ2-7|NA
CAWSVKGEQYF
>TRBV5-1|TRBJ1-1|NA
CASSLVGLNTEAFF
>TRBV19|TRBJ2-4|NA
CASSTLGTRGKNIQYF
>TRBV3-1|TRBJ2-3|NA
CASSQDLSRGDTQYF
>TRBV9|TRBJ2-3|NA
CASSVGTLGGLRNTQYF
>TRBV7-2|TRBJ1-5|NA
CASSLDSSGDQPQHF
>TRBV6-1|TRBJ1-6|TRBD1
CASTATGGDPPLHF
>TRBV20-1|TRBJ2-1|TRBD2
CSAKRGGSYNEQFF
>TRBV18|TRBJ2-1|TRBD1
CASSRQGTYNEQFF
>TRBV5-1|TRBJ2-3|NA
CASSLGTKNTQYF
>TRBV20-1|TRBJ2-7|NA
CSASNPGTISYEQYF
>TRBV20-1|TRBJ2-7|TRBD1
CSARDATGGYYEQYF
>TRBV29-1|TRBJ1-1|NA
CSVGGGETEAFF
>TRBV28|TRBJ1-6|NA
CASSGPGALHF
>TRBV7-2|TRBJ1-3|NA
CASRFSTGLGNTIYF
>TRBV7-2|TRBJ2-3|NA
CASSLRSLTDTQYF
>TRBV9|TRBJ1-2|TRBD1
CASSRQGANYGYTF
>TRBV7-9|TRBJ2-3|NA
CASSLADGGVSTDTQYF
>TRBV12-3/TRBV12-4|TRBJ2-1|NA
CASSLRGQNNEQFF
>TRBV12-3/TRBV12-4|TRBJ2-3|TRBD1
CASSPYLGTGPADTQYF
>TRBV12-3/TRBV12-4|TRBJ2-1|NA
CASSFGRVYQFF
>TRBV20-1|TRBJ2-1|NA
CSVKPGGSSYNEQFF
>TRBV28|TRBJ2-6|NA
CASQLPGANVLTF
>TRBV7-2|TRBJ2-7|NA
CASVLEGTGDYEQYF
>TRBV2|TRBJ1-4|NA
CASGGRTARF
>TRBV20-1|TRBJ1-5|NA
CSARDVTGFEGQPQHF
>TRBV12-5|TRBJ2-1|NA
CASGQRRDSASYNEQFF
>TRBV20-1|TRBJ1-5|NA
CSANPLGGTRTGGQPQHF
>TRBV2|TRBJ1-2|NA
CASSEFAYGYTF
>TRBV28|TRBJ2-3|TRBD2
CASSRNGAGDTDTQYF
>TRBV5-1|TRBJ2-7|NA
CASSLQAGSYEQYF
>TRBV4-2|TRBJ2-1|TRBD2
CASSQRGVNAGGHGEQFF
>TRBV11-2|TRBJ2-5|NA
CASSFQQAAAQYF
>TRBV7-9|TRBJ2-5|TRBD2
CASSPNLAGGGETQYF
>TRBV18|TRBJ2-5|NA
CASSSLLGAKTQYF